This record looks at one T cell receptor beta chain sequence and its context. TCRdb passed the reads through MiXCR, listing each CDR3 protein once. The table has 9,000 to 10,000 distinct CDR3 sequences, around a sixth seen once. Germline CDR1 reads ENHRY; CDR2 reads SYGVKD. This CDR3 region has 13 residues. Between the trimmed V and J ends, which lost 3 bases and 1 base, there was a span of 6 bases. This record belongs to a study of liver allograft versus peripheral blood T cells. Study-level information: Repertoires from peripheral blood of liver transplant recipients were compared with those inside their transplanted livers.

The receptor's source is a human patient who had a liver transplant. Some T cells may have come from the graft donor. The V and J genes are TRBV10-3 and TRBJ1-1, with D possibly TRBD1 on 6 matching bases. The CDR3 sequence: CAISEQGNTEAFF. The CDR3 DNA sequence: TGTGCCATCAGTGAACAGGGGAACACTGAAGCTTTCTTT.